This TCR beta chain was observed in a study of control samples from healthy donors and cancer patients. Generated by immunoSEQ multiplex PCR, the TCRdb table keeps only in-frame clones and is missing some. In the table there are 15,000 to 20,000 clones, about 82% of which are singletons. Germline assignment: CDR1 SNHLY and CDR2 FYNNEI. There are 14 residues in the CDR3. Trimming stripped 1 base from V and 0 bases from J, with 7 bases between. The chain carries TRBV2 and TRBJ2-7; D uncertain. Sequencing was done on a sample of PBMCs. The receptor was derived from a woman aged 70-85 years with colorectal cancer. CDR3 loop: CASSEGYNSYEQYF. CDR3 DNA: TGTGCCAGCAGTGAAGGGTACAACTCCTACGAGCAGTACTTC.